Sequencing of this T cell receptor (beta chain) was carried out in a study of identical twins. This clonotype came up many times. From the 5' RACE reads, TCRdb called clonotypes with MiXCR, one entry per CDR3 protein. The data contain hundreds of thousands of distinct CDR3 sequences, roughly 18% of them singletons. The CDR3 extends over 13 amino acids. J gave up 7 bases and V 5 bases, and 6 bases lay outside the gene matches. CDR1 and CDR2 (germline): LGHDT, YNNKEL (reference sequence). These data were likewise used in another study, on T cells expressing NK-cell markers. That source adds: The authors sequenced eight donors, of whom seven were HCMV-seropositive and one was seronegative.

The source material was PBMCs. This TCR was recovered from a woman between 18 and 29 years old in good health. V is TRBV3-1 and J is TRBJ1-2, with 8 positions matching TRBD1. The CDR3 reads CASSFGQGGGYTF. The CDR3 coding sequence is TGTGCCAGCAGCTTCGGACAGGGTGGTGGCTACACCTTC.